Below are 15 T cell receptor beta chains sequenced from a single sample in a study of memory B cells and T cells in multiple sclerosis. Repertoires were generated with immunoSEQ multiplex PCR, while TCRdb's copy carries only in-frame clones and drops some. In the table there are tens of thousands of clones, 86% of which are singletons. After stimulus-free culture, autoproliferating CFSE-dim and non-proliferating CFSE-high T cells were sequenced separately. Cultures began with 45 million to 60 million CFSE-labeled PBMCs, unstimulated for 7 to 8 days, with replicate wells pooled. The antigens of these receptors remain unknown. Material: PBMCs from blood kept in culture. These receptors came from a human donor with multiple sclerosis.

The V gene is TRBV30, the J gene TRBJ1-5; possibly TRBD1 for D (5 bases). The germline V and J ends were trimmed by 1 base and 2 bases, with 15 bases remaining between them. CDR3 length equals 16 residues. Germline lookup yields CDR1 GTSNPN and CDR2 SVGIG (reference sequence). CDR3 sequence reads: CAWSEIGGNGNQPQHF. The CDR3 DNA is TGTGCCTGGAGTGAAATCGGGGGAAACGGCAATCAGCCCCAGCATTTT.

The table lists this clone with a count of one. The chain employs TRBV5-1 and TRBJ1-5; tentatively, D is TRBD1 (5 bases). This CDR3 spans 15 amino acids. Germline-derived CDR1 and CDR2 are SGHRS and YFSETQ. Trimming took off 0 bases at V and 0 bases at J, with 7 bases between the two ends. The CDR3 reads CASSLGGNSNQPQHF. CDR3 sequence (DNA): TGCGCCAGCAGCTTGGGGGGGAATAGCAATCAGCCCCAGCATTTT.

J is TRBJ1-1 and V is TRBV13; tentatively, D is TRBD1 (5 bases). Germline V gene lookup returns CDR1 PRHDT and CDR2 FYEKMQ (reference sequence). V was shortened by 2 bases and J by 4 bases, with 11 bases between the two germline ends. This CDR3 region has 14 residues. The CDR3 bases are TGTGCCAGCAGCTTAAGACCGGGGGGCACTGAAGCTTTCTTT. As protein: CASSLRPGGTEAFF.

The rearrangement links TRBV4-1 to TRBJ1-2; 7 nucleotides match TRBD1. Germline loops: CDR1 MGHRA, CDR2 YSYEKL. This CDR3 is built from 16 residues. Unmatched junction bases numbered 12, after V lost 1 base and J lost 7 bases. The CDR3 sequence: CASSQGLQGPFGGYTF. CDR3 DNA: TGCGCCAGCAGCCAAGGTCTACAGGGGCCTTTCGGTGGCTACACCTTC.

The V and J genes are TRBV7-3 and TRBJ2-1; D might be TRBD2 (6 bases). CDR1 and CDR2 (germline): SGHTA, FQGTGA. The CDR3 contains 14 residues. V gave up 3 bases and J gave up 6 bases, with 12 bases separating them. The chain's CDR3 is CASSLGGGFNEQFF. The DNA for the CDR3 is TGTGCCAGCAGCTTGGGGGGAGGATTCAATGAGCAGTTCTTC.

The chain employs TRBV11-1 and TRBJ2-7, with 9 nucleotides matching TRBD1. CDR3 length: 14 residues. Trimming removed 6 bases from V and 0 bases from J; junction bases left unmatched: 3. The V gene's germline CDR1 is SGHAT and CDR2 FQDESV (reference sequence). The CDR3 nucleotides read TGTGCCAGCAGTTGGACAGGGGTCTCCTACGAGCAGTACTTC. Translation: CASSWTGVSYEQYF.

There are a few counts of this clone. The chain has TRBV14 and TRBJ2-7, with D tentatively TRBD1 (5 bases). Trimming stripped 3 bases from V and 6 bases from J, with 12 bases between. CDR3 length: 13 residues. Germline CDR1 reads SGHDN; CDR2 reads FVKESK. Here the CDR3 reads CASSHWGTPEQYF. DNA for the CDR3: TGTGCCAGCAGCCACTGGGGCACACCCGAGCAGTACTTC.

The chain links TRBV2 to TRBJ1-1; 11 nucleotides match TRBD1. Germline CDR1 SNHLY, CDR2 FYNNEI. The CDR3 is made up of 15 amino acids. Trimming cost V 7 bases and J 1 base; bases outside gene matches: 5. The CDR3 is CASTGQGASNTEAFF. Written as DNA, the CDR3 is TGTGCCAGCACCGGACAGGGGGCATCGAACACTGAAGCTTTCTTT.

The genes are TRBV6-1 and TRBJ2-2, with no clear D. This CDR3 has 13 amino acids. Trimming took 1 base from V and 5 from J, leaving 5 bases between them. Germline lookup yields CDR1 MNHNS and CDR2 SASEGT. CDR3 region: CASSEVQTGELFF. CDR3 coding DNA: TGTGCCAGCAGTGAAGTCCAGACCGGGGAGCTGTTTTTT.

This rearrangement joins TRBV2 to TRBJ1-6, with D perhaps TRBD1 (5 bases). Deletions cut 3 bases from V and 6 bases from J, with 9 bases between. Germline V CDR1 and CDR2: SNHLY, FYNNEI. The CDR3 contains 14 residues. The CDR3, as DNA: TGTGCCAGCAGTGAGGTGGGGACTAATTCACCCCTCCACTTT. It codes for CASSEVGTNSPLHF.

The CDR3 DNA reads TGTGCCAGCAGTGAATCGGGACAGGGGGCTATCGAGCAGTTCTTC. Amino acid sequence: CASSESGQGAIEQFF. The J gene is TRBJ2-1, the V gene TRBV2; TRBD1 aligns across 12 bases. The CDR3 extends over 15 amino acids. V dropped 2 bases and J dropped 10; count of bases not matched to a gene: 6. Germline values: CDR1 SNHLY, CDR2 FYNNEI.

V gene TRBV5-4 combines with J gene TRBJ2-2, with 7 positions matching TRBD1. The J segment lost 2 bases and the V segment lost 2 bases, leaving 15 bases of the junction unmatched. The CDR3 runs 19 residues. Per the germline V gene, CDR1 is SGHNT and CDR2 is YYREEE (reference sequence). CDR3 protein: CASSLPQHGAGGNTGELFF. The CDR3 DNA reads TGTGCCAGCAGCTTACCCCAGCATGGAGCAGGGGGAAACACCGGGGAGCTGTTTTTT.

This sequence joins TRBV28 and TRBJ2-7; 11 nucleotides align to TRBD1. V lost 4 bases to trimming and J lost 2 bases; unmatched junction nucleotides: 7. CDR1 is MDHEN and CDR2 is SYDVKM in the germline V gene. CDR3 length equals 16 residues. CDR3 protein: CASSSPPGQGAYEQYF. The DNA for the CDR3 is TGTGCCAGCAGTTCACCCCCGGGACAGGGGGCCTACGAGCAGTACTTC.

The chain employs TRBV6-5 and TRBJ1-2; TRBD1 matches at 9 bases. CDR3 length: 15 residues. CDR1 is MNHEY and CDR2 is SVGAGI in the germline V gene. V lost 1 base, J lost 3 bases, and 3 bases stayed unmatched. The DNA of the CDR3 is TGTGCCAGCAGTTACTGGACAGGGGCCCACTATGGCTACACCTTC. Residues: CASSYWTGAHYGYTF.

The DNA for the CDR3 is TGTGCCAGCAACACCGGGGGGGACAATGAGCAGTTCTTC. Protein product: CASNTGGDNEQFF. The V call is TRBV9, the J call TRBJ2-1; TRBD2 matches at 8 bases. Germline assignment: CDR1 SGDLS and CDR2 YYNGEE. The CDR3 spans 13 residues. The J segment lost 5 bases and the V segment lost 6 bases, leaving 4 bases of the junction unmatched.